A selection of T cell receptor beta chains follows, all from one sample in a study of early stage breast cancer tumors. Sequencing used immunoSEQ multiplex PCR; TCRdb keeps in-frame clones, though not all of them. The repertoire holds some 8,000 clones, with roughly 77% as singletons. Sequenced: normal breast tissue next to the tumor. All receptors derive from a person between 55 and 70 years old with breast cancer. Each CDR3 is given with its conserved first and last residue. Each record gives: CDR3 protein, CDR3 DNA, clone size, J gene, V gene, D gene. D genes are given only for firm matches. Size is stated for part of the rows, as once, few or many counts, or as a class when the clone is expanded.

cdr3_aa: CASSRRRDGAQWPQHF
cdr3_nt: TGTGCCAGCAGCAGGCGCCGGGACGGGGCCCAATGGCCCCAGCATTTT
clone_size: .
j_call: TRBJ1-5
v_call: TRBV7-8
d_call: .

cdr3_aa: CASRGGSYFTEAFF
cdr3_nt: TGTGCCAGCAGGGGGGGGAGCTATTTCACTGAAGCTTTCTTT
clone_size: .
j_call: TRBJ1-1
v_call: TRBV6-1
d_call: .

cdr3_aa: CASSPIGTWNEQFF
cdr3_nt: TGTGCCAGCAGCCCGATCGGGACGTGGAATGAGCAGTTCTTC
clone_size: .
j_call: TRBJ2-1
v_call: TRBV7-3
d_call: .

cdr3_aa: CASSGLAGVTDTQYF
cdr3_nt: TGTGCCAGCTCGGGACTAGCGGGGGTCACAGATACGCAGTATTTT
clone_size: once
j_call: TRBJ2-3
v_call: TRBV18
d_call: TRBD2

cdr3_aa: CASSIKARKLYGYTF
cdr3_nt: TGTGCCAGTAGTATAAAGGCACGGAAGCTCTATGGCTACACCTTC
clone_size: .
j_call: TRBJ1-2
v_call: TRBV19
d_call: .

cdr3_aa: CASSSGRLAGDNNEQFF
cdr3_nt: TGTGCCAGCAGTTCAGGCCGACTAGCGGGGGATAACAATGAGCAGTTCTTC
clone_size: .
j_call: TRBJ2-1
v_call: TRBV7-9
d_call: TRBD2

cdr3_aa: CASGTGGWAEAFF
cdr3_nt: TGTGCCAGCGGTACAGGAGGCTGGGCTGAAGCTTTCTTT
clone_size: .
j_call: TRBJ1-1
v_call: TRBV27
d_call: .

cdr3_aa: CASNPRGRGAGNTIYF
cdr3_nt: TGTGCCAGTAACCCGCGGGGCCGGGGAGCTGGAAACACCATATATTTT
clone_size: .
j_call: TRBJ1-3
v_call: TRBV19
d_call: .

cdr3_aa: CASSRGRAVDEQFF
cdr3_nt: TGCGCCAGCAGTAGGGGCAGGGCGGTCGATGAGCAGTTCTTC
clone_size: .
j_call: TRBJ2-1
v_call: TRBV5-1
d_call: .

cdr3_aa: CASSLVFTGAGETQYF
cdr3_nt: TGCGCCAGCAGCTTGGTTTTCACAGGTGCGGGTGAGACCCAGTACTTC
clone_size: .
j_call: TRBJ2-5
v_call: TRBV5-1
d_call: .

cdr3_aa: CASSLSTGSGANVLTF
cdr3_nt: TGTGCCAGCTCGCTTTCGACAGGGTCTGGGGCCAACGTCCTGACTTTC
clone_size: .
j_call: TRBJ2-6
v_call: TRBV18
d_call: TRBD1

cdr3_aa: CASSSGQGRAHYEQYF
cdr3_nt: TGTGCCAGCAGTTCGGGACAGGGGAGAGCCCACTACGAGCAGTACTTC
clone_size: .
j_call: TRBJ2-7
v_call: TRBV28
d_call: TRBD1

cdr3_aa: CASSLGAGFTSNEQFF
cdr3_nt: TGTGCCAGCAGCTTAGGCGCTGGGTTTACAAGCAATGAGCAGTTCTTC
clone_size: .
j_call: TRBJ2-1
v_call: TRBV7-9
d_call: .

cdr3_aa: CASSPLGGETQYF
cdr3_nt: TGTGCCAGCAGCCCCCTGGGCGGGGAGACCCAGTACTTC
clone_size: .
j_call: TRBJ2-5
v_call: TRBV9
d_call: .

cdr3_aa: CASSQDNWERTAARVGAHYGYTF
cdr3_nt: TGTGCCAGCAGCCAAGATAACTGGGAGAGGACGGCGGCGAGAGTGGGGGCCCACTATGGCTACACCTTC
clone_size: .
j_call: TRBJ1-2
v_call: TRBV14
d_call: .

cdr3_aa: CASTARRDYNEQFF
cdr3_nt: TGTGCCAGCACTGCCCGGCGGGATTACAATGAGCAGTTCTTC
clone_size: .
j_call: TRBJ2-1
v_call: TRBV5-8
d_call: .

cdr3_aa: CASSITGENAEQYF
cdr3_nt: TGTGCCAGTAGTATAACAGGGGAAAATGCCGAGCAGTACTTC
clone_size: .
j_call: TRBJ2-7
v_call: TRBV19
d_call: TRBD1

cdr3_aa: CAWSWGLAGESNTGELFF
cdr3_nt: TGTGCCTGGAGTTGGGGACTAGCGGGGGAGTCGAACACCGGGGAGCTGTTTTTT
clone_size: .
j_call: TRBJ2-2
v_call: TRBV30
d_call: TRBD2

cdr3_aa: CASSLRDEQYF
cdr3_nt: TGTGCCAGCAGCTTGAGGGACGAGCAGTACTTC
clone_size: once
j_call: TRBJ2-7
v_call: TRBV5-4
d_call: .

cdr3_aa: CASSDSTGDNSPLHF
cdr3_nt: TGTGCCAGCAGTGACTCGACAGGGGATAATTCACCCCTCCACTTT
clone_size: .
j_call: TRBJ1-6
v_call: TRBV6-4
d_call: TRBD1

cdr3_aa: CASSTSGDRGVNYGYTF
cdr3_nt: TGTGCCAGCAGCACTTCAGGGGATCGGGGCGTAAACTATGGCTACACCTTC
clone_size: .
j_call: TRBJ1-2
v_call: TRBV7-9
d_call: .

cdr3_aa: CASRQAGETQYF
cdr3_nt: TGTGCCAGTAGACAGGCTGGGGAGACCCAGTACTTC
clone_size: few
j_call: TRBJ2-5
v_call: TRBV19
d_call: .

cdr3_aa: CASSLQAQNGYTF
cdr3_nt: TGTGCCAGCAGCCTACAAGCACAGAATGGCTACACCTTC
clone_size: few
j_call: TRBJ1-2
v_call: TRBV7-9
d_call: .

cdr3_aa: CASSPLAESEKLFF
cdr3_nt: TGCGCCAGCAGCCCGCTGGCAGAAAGTGAAAAACTGTTTTTT
clone_size: once
j_call: TRBJ1-4
v_call: TRBV4-1
d_call: .

cdr3_aa: CASNLIGDTGELFF
cdr3_nt: TGTGCCAGTAACCTTATAGGGGACACCGGGGAGCTGTTTTTT
clone_size: .
j_call: TRBJ2-2
v_call: TRBV19
d_call: .

cdr3_aa: CASSRRVQGVNEKLFF
cdr3_nt: TGCGCCAGCAGCCGCCGCGTCCAGGGGGTTAACGAAAAACTGTTTTTT
clone_size: .
j_call: TRBJ1-4
v_call: TRBV5-1
d_call: TRBD1

cdr3_aa: CASRTWEGGGVSYGYTF
cdr3_nt: TGTGCCAGCAGGACCTGGGAGGGGGGGGGTGTTAGCTATGGCTACACCTTC
clone_size: once
j_call: TRBJ1-2
v_call: TRBV27
d_call: .

cdr3_aa: CAIRGTVTDTQYF
cdr3_nt: TGTGCCATCAGGGGTACAGTCACAGATACGCAGTATTTT
clone_size: .
j_call: TRBJ2-3
v_call: TRBV10-3
d_call: .

cdr3_aa: CASSEALGRNNQPQHF
cdr3_nt: TGTGCCAGCAGTGAAGCGCTAGGGAGGAACAATCAGCCCCAGCATTTT
clone_size: .
j_call: TRBJ1-5
v_call: TRBV6-1
d_call: .

cdr3_aa: CASGIQRGGPQETQYF
cdr3_nt: TGTGCTAGTGGCATTCAAAGGGGAGGGCCTCAAGAGACCCAGTACTTC
clone_size: .
j_call: TRBJ2-5
v_call: TRBV12-5
d_call: TRBD2

cdr3_aa: CASSHGRVSAGYEQYF
cdr3_nt: TGTGCCAGCAGCCATGGACGGGTCTCAGCGGGCTACGAGCAGTACTTC
clone_size: .
j_call: TRBJ2-7
v_call: TRBV14
d_call: .

cdr3_aa: CASLITGFTEAFF
cdr3_nt: TGTGCCAGTCTTATAACAGGGTTCACTGAAGCTTTCTTT
clone_size: few
j_call: TRBJ1-1
v_call: TRBV19
d_call: .

cdr3_aa: CAWRTGRTEAFF
cdr3_nt: TGTGCCTGGAGGACAGGGAGGACTGAAGCTTTCTTT
clone_size: .
j_call: TRBJ1-1
v_call: TRBV30
d_call: TRBD1

cdr3_aa: CASRTRRDGSTEAFF
cdr3_nt: TGTGCCAGTAGGACTCGCCGGGACGGCAGCACTGAAGCTTTCTTT
clone_size: .
j_call: TRBJ1-1
v_call: TRBV19
d_call: .

cdr3_aa: CASSAGPENTF
cdr3_nt: TGTGCCAGCAGTGCAGGGCCAGAAAACACCTTC
clone_size: .
j_call: TRBJ1-2
v_call: TRBV2
d_call: .

cdr3_aa: CASSPGPGTYGYTF
cdr3_nt: TGTGCCAGCAGCCCCGGGCCAGGTACCTATGGCTACACCTTC
clone_size: .
j_call: TRBJ1-2
v_call: TRBV14
d_call: .

cdr3_aa: CASGPGGWDTGELFF
cdr3_nt: TGTGCTAGTGGCCCCGGGGGTTGGGACACCGGGGAGCTGTTTTTT
clone_size: .
j_call: TRBJ2-2
v_call: TRBV12-5
d_call: .

cdr3_aa: CASSDQGGYQRNGYTF
cdr3_nt: TGTGCCAGCAGTGACCAGGGAGGGTACCAACGCAATGGCTACACCTTC
clone_size: .
j_call: TRBJ1-2
v_call: TRBV6-1
d_call: .

cdr3_aa: CASSFRDRGWNSPLHF
cdr3_nt: TGTGCCAGCAGCTTTCGGGACAGGGGTTGGAATTCACCCCTCCACTTT
clone_size: .
j_call: TRBJ1-6
v_call: TRBV5-6
d_call: TRBD1

cdr3_aa: CASSVEGAGSYEQYF
cdr3_nt: TGTGCCAGCAGCGTAGAAGGAGCGGGGTCCTACGAGCAGTACTTC
clone_size: .
j_call: TRBJ2-7
v_call: TRBV9
d_call: TRBD2

cdr3_aa: CASSLLTGSNYGYTF
cdr3_nt: TGTGCCAGCAGTTTATTGACAGGGTCGAACTATGGCTACACCTTC
clone_size: .
j_call: TRBJ1-2
v_call: TRBV28
d_call: TRBD1

cdr3_aa: CASSLGGGQTYEQYF
cdr3_nt: TGTGCCAGCAGTTTAGGAGGGGGACAGACCTACGAGCAGTACTTC
clone_size: .
j_call: TRBJ2-7
v_call: TRBV27
d_call: .

cdr3_aa: CASSPRGPNTEAFF
cdr3_nt: TGTGCCAGCAGTCCAAGGGGGCCGAACACTGAAGCTTTCTTT
clone_size: .
j_call: TRBJ1-1
v_call: TRBV2
d_call: TRBD1

cdr3_aa: CSVEGGAGGWDTQYF
cdr3_nt: TGCAGCGTTGAAGGAGGTGCGGGAGGGTGGGATACGCAGTATTTT
clone_size: .
j_call: TRBJ2-3
v_call: TRBV29-1
d_call: TRBD2

cdr3_aa: CASSPIPASGANVLTF
cdr3_nt: TGTGCCAGCTCACCAATCCCCGCGTCAGGGGCCAACGTCCTGACTTTC
clone_size: .
j_call: TRBJ2-6
v_call: TRBV18
d_call: .

cdr3_aa: CASSLGPKGPNTEAFF
cdr3_nt: TGTGCCAGCAGCTTGGGCCCCAAAGGGCCTAACACTGAAGCTTTCTTT
clone_size: .
j_call: TRBJ1-1
v_call: TRBV5-8
d_call: .